This is a list of T cell receptor beta chains from one sample in a study of blood T cells in healthy people across ages. TCRdb called the 5' RACE reads again in MiXCR, with one record for every CDR3 protein. The sample lists 600,000 to 900,000 distinct CDR3 sequences, 20% to 30% occurring once. This same sample was also part of a study on T cells of mothers and their children.

Sequencing input: blood. These TCRs come from a boy aged 5-17 years in good health. Each CDR3 is given with its conserved first and last residue. Fields, in order: clone size, J gene, D gene, V gene, CDR3 DNA, CDR3 protein. D genes are given only for firm matches. Not all rows give a size; the values are once, few, many and, for expanded clones, a class.

once TRBJ2-2 NA TRBV7-9 TGTGCCAGCAGCCACCCAGCGGGCCTCACCGGGGAGCTGTTTTTT CASSHPAGLTGELFF
NA TRBJ1-2 NA TRBV20-1 TGCAGTGCTAGTGGACCACAGGGTAATAACTATGGCTACACCTTC CSASGPQGNNYGYTF
NA TRBJ2-2 TRBD2 TRBV6-4 TGTGCCAGCAGCCGCGGGGGGGCCACCGGGGAGCTGTTTTTT CASSRGGATGELFF
NA TRBJ2-7 TRBD1 TRBV5-5 TGTGCCAGCAGCGAATGGACAGGGTACTACGAGCAGTACTTC CASSEWTGYYEQYF
few TRBJ2-1 NA TRBV6-5 TGTGCCAGCAGTTACATGGGGGTTAGCTCCTACAATGAGCAGTTCTTC CASSYMGVSSYNEQFF
NA TRBJ1-5 TRBD1 TRBV7-8 TGTGCCAGCAGCTCGATACAGGGGCCCTCGGGGCCCCAGCATTTT CASSSIQGPSGPQHF
few TRBJ2-5 TRBD2 TRBV20-1 TGCAGTGCTAGGCGTTGGACTAGCGGAGAGACCCAGTACTTC CSARRWTSGETQYF
NA TRBJ2-3 TRBD2 TRBV2 TGTGCCAGCTCGGGGACTAGGGACCCAGATACGCAGTATTTT CASSGTRDPDTQYF
NA TRBJ2-5 TRBD2 TRBV5-1 TGCGCCAGCAGTTTCCAACGCCCAGCGGGGTCCGAGACCCAGTACTTC CASSFQRPAGSETQYF
few TRBJ2-3 TRBD2 TRBV15 TGTGCCACCCGGACTAGCGGGGACGTGGCAGATACGCAGTATTTT CATRTSGDVADTQYF
few TRBJ1-5 NA TRBV6-5 TGTGCCAGCAGTTACCGGGAGGGTCAGCCCCAGCATTTT CASSYREGQPQHF
few TRBJ2-5 TRBD2 TRBV15 TGTGCCACCAGCAGAGCTAGCGGGGGGTCAGAGACCCAGTACTTC CATSRASGGSETQYF
NA TRBJ2-6 NA TRBV3-1 TGTGCCTGCAGCCAACCAACGCGCTCTGGGGCCAACGTCCTGACTTTC CACSQPTRSGANVLTF
NA TRBJ1-5 NA TRBV5-5 TGTGCCAGCAGCTTGGCCAGGCAGCAGCCCCAGCATTTT CASSLARQQPQHF
few TRBJ2-3 NA TRBV12-3/TRBV12-4 TGTGCCAGCAGTTTTGGTGGACTGGCGGCCACAGATACGCAGTATTTT CASSFGGLAATDTQYF
few TRBJ2-6 NA TRBV9 TGTGCCAGCAGTAAGGGAGCTGGGGCCAACGTCCTGACTTTC CASSKGAGANVLTF
once TRBJ2-7 TRBD1 TRBV18 TGTGCCAGCTCACCCTCGTCAGGGGGACCTCTTCACGAGCAGTACTTC CASSPSSGGPLHEQYF
NA TRBJ2-5 NA TRBV12-3/TRBV12-4 TGTGCCAGCAGTTTAGCGGGGGCCGTAGGAGAGACCCAGTACTTC CASSLAGAVGETQYF
NA TRBJ1-1 NA TRBV10-3 TGTGCCACCCGAGGTGTAGCCACTGAAGCTTTCTTT CATRGVATEAFF
NA TRBJ2-1 NA TRBV4-2 TGTGCCAGCAGCCAAACCGGGGACGCTGACGAGCAGTTCTTC CASSQTGDADEQFF
NA TRBJ1-6 NA TRBV20-1 TGCAGTGCCAGAGAACCAGCGGGGGCTAATTCACCCCTCCACTTT CSAREPAGANSPLHF
NA TRBJ2-1 NA TRBV10-3 TGTGCCATCAGTGAAGGGGGGGCCTCCTACAATGAGCAGTTCTTC CAISEGGASYNEQFF
few TRBJ2-7 NA TRBV4-1 TGCGCCAGCAGCAAAGCGGCGGGGTTCTCCTACGAGCAGTACTTC CASSKAAGFSYEQYF
once TRBJ2-2 TRBD1 TRBV18 TGTACCAGCTCACCAGGGACAGTCCCACCGAGCACCGGGGAGCTGTTTTTT CTSSPGTVPPSTGELFF
few TRBJ1-2 NA TRBV29-1 TGCAGCGTTGAGGGGAAGCGCGCCTATGGCTACACCTTC CSVEGKRAYGYTF
NA TRBJ2-3 TRBD2 TRBV27 TGTGCCAGCAGTTCCCCGCTGACTAGCGGGAAGGCAGATACGCAGTATTTT CASSSPLTSGKADTQYF
few TRBJ2-1 TRBD1 TRBV25-1 TGTGCCAGCAGTGTGTGGGACAGGGTCAATGAGCAGTTCTTC CASSVWDRVNEQFF
NA TRBJ1-1 NA TRBV19 TGTGCCAGTAGTCCCCCAGCAGGGTCGAGAACTGAAGCTTTCTTT CASSPPAGSRTEAFF
NA TRBJ2-7 TRBD1 TRBV3-1 TGTGCCAGCAGCCTCATGACAGGGGCCTACGAGCAGTACTTC CASSLMTGAYEQYF
few TRBJ2-5 NA TRBV20-1 TGCAGTGCTGTGTCTTGGGAGACCCAGTACTTC CSAVSWETQYF
NA TRBJ2-1 TRBD2 TRBV5-1 TGCGCCAGCGGGGCCACGGGGGGGCCATCCCATGAGCAGTTCTTC CASGATGGPSHEQFF
few TRBJ2-2 NA TRBV6-2/TRBV6-3 TGTGCCACCCGACAGGGAGGAACCGGGGAGCTGTTTTTT CATRQGGTGELFF
few TRBJ2-1 TRBD2 TRBV7-8 TGTGCCAATTGGTCTAGCGGGGTAACAAGCTCCTACAATGAGCAGTTCTTC CANWSSGVTSSYNEQFF
few TRBJ2-1 TRBD2 TRBV4-1 TGCGCCAGCAGCTCTAGCGGGATCGAATTTGGGCAGTTCTTC CASSSSGIEFGQFF
NA TRBJ1-2 NA TRBV2 TGTGCCAGCAGTGAGAATGCAAACTATGGCTACACCTTC CASSENANYGYTF
NA TRBJ1-2 TRBD1 TRBV9 TGTGCCAGCAGCGTTGGACAGGGCTTTGGGTTCTATGGCTACACCTTC CASSVGQGFGFYGYTF
NA TRBJ2-7 TRBD1 TRBV7-9 TGTGCCAGCACGAGACAGGGGACCTACTACGAGCAGTACTTC CASTRQGTYYEQYF
few TRBJ2-2 TRBD2 TRBV12-3/TRBV12-4 TGTGCCAGCCGAGCGGGGGCTGCCGGGGAGCTGTTTTTT CASRAGAAGELFF
NA TRBJ2-5 TRBD2 TRBV20-1 TGCAGTGCTAGTTTGCCTAGCGGGGGTCAAGAGACCCAGTACTTC CSASLPSGGQETQYF
NA TRBJ2-7 NA TRBV5-1 TGCGCCAGCAGCTTGGCCAGGGGCGCATCCTACGAGCAGTACTTC CASSLARGASYEQYF
few TRBJ1-4 NA TRBV5-1 TGCGCCAGCAGCTTGGACCAGAGTGAAAAACTGTTTTTT CASSLDQSEKLFF
few TRBJ2-3 TRBD2 TRBV5-1 TGCGCCAGCAGCGCCCTAGCGGGGGTAGATACGCAGTATTTT CASSALAGVDTQYF
NA TRBJ2-5 NA TRBV10-3 TGTGCCATCAGGACCTCCTTACAGGACCAAGAGACCCAGTACTTC CAIRTSLQDQETQYF
NA TRBJ2-3 NA TRBV30 TGTGCCTGGAGCGAAAGCGGTGGTAGCACAGATACGCAGTATTTT CAWSESGGSTDTQYF
few TRBJ2-5 NA TRBV2 TGTGCCAACAGACCCGGGCCCGCGCGGACCCAGTACTTC CANRPGPARTQYF
NA TRBJ2-1 TRBD2 TRBV24-1 TGTGCCACCAGTCTACTAGCGGGAGCCTACAATGAGCAGTTCTTC CATSLLAGAYNEQFF
NA TRBJ1-2 NA TRBV3-1 TGTGCCAGCAGCCAGGGGTATAAGGACGGCTACACCTTC CASSQGYKDGYTF
NA TRBJ2-3 TRBD2 TRBV4-1 TGCGCCAGCAGCATTCGACTAGCGACTAGCACAGATACGCAGTATTTT CASSIRLATSTDTQYF
few TRBJ2-4 NA TRBV2 TGTGCCAGCAGTGAAGTGGTAGGCCAAAACATTCAGTACTTC CASSEVVGQNIQYF
NA TRBJ2-5 NA TRBV18 TGTGCCAGCTCACCACCGGGCGTCAAAGAGACCCAGTACTTC CASSPPGVKETQYF